This TCR beta chain comes out of a study of cytomegalovirus exposure and HLA in healthy donors. Study context: Approximately 180 million T cells yielded 120 million or so unique TCR beta sequences, as an earlier analysis found. There were roughly 80 million unique TCRs (from HLA-typed donors) in an early data release.

Regarding donors, all were healthy bone marrow donors. Primers included in the PCR were 60 Vbeta and 13 Jbeta primers. Using immunoSEQ multiplex PCR, the repertoire was profiled, and TCRdb retains in-frame clones only, with some absent. This sample yields 90,000 to 130,000 clones, of which roughly 68% are seen a single time; about 0.92% belongs to the top ten. Trimming at V came to 1 base and at J to 7 bases, leaving 7 bases not matched to a gene. The germline gives CDR1 SGHDT, CDR2 YYEEEE. The CDR3 runs 15 residues. The clonotype comes from a woman younger than 45 in good health and CMV-seronegative. The V and J genes are TRBV5-6 and TRBJ2-1; 8 bases align to TRBD1. The sample consisted of PBMCs. The CDR3 DNA follows: TGTGCCAGCAGCTTGTTCCAGGGGGCTGTAAATGAGCAGTTCTTC. Protein sequence: CASSLFQGAVNEQFF.